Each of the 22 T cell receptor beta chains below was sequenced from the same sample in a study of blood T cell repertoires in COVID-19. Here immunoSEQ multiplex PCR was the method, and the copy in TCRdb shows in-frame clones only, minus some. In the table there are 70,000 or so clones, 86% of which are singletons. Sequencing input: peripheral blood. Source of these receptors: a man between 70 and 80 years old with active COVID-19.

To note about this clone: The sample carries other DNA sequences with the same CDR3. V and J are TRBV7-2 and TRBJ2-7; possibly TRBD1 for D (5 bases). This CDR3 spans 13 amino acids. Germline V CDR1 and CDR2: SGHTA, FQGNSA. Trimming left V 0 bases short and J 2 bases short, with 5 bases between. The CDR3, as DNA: TGTGCCAGCAGCTTAGCGGGGCCCTACGAGCAGTACTTC. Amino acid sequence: CASSLAGPYEQYF.

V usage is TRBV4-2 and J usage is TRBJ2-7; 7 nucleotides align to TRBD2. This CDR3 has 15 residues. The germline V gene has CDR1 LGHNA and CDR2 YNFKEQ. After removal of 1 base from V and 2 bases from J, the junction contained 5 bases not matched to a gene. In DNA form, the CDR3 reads TGTGCCAGCAGCCAAGGGGAGGGACCCACCTACGAGCAGTACTTC. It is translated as CASSQGEGPTYEQYF.

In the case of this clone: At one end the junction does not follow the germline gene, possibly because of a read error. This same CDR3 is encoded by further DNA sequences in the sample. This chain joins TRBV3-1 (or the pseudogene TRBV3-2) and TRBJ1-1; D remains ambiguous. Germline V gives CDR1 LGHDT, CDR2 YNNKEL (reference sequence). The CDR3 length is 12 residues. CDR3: CASSQDRTEAFF. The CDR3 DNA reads TGCGCCAGCAGCCAAGATCGTACTGAAGCTTTCTTT.

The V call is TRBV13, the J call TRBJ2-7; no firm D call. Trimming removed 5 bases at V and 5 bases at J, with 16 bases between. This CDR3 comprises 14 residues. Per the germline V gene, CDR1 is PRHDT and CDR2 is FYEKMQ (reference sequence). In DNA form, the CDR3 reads TGTGCCAGCAGCCCCGGCGGTGTTTTCAACGAGCAGTACTTC. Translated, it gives CASSPGGVFNEQYF.

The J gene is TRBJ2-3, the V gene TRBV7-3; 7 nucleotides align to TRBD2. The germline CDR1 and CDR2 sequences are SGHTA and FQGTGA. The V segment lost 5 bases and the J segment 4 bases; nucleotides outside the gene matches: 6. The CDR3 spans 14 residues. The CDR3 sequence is CASSPGREPDTQYF. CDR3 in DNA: TGTGCCAGCAGCCCCGGGCGGGAGCCAGATACGCAGTATTTT.

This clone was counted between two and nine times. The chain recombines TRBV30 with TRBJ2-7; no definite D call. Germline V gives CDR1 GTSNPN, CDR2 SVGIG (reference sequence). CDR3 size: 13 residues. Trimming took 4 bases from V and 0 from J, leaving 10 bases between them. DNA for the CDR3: TGTGCCTGGAATGGAGCAGCCTCCTACGAGCAGTACTTC. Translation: CAWNGAASYEQYF.

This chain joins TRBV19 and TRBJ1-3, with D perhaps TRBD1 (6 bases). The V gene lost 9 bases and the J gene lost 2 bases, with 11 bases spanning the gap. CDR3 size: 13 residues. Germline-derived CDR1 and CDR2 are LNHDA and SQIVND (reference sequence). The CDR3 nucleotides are TGTGCCAGCCGGGGGGCCGCTGGAAACACCATATATTTT. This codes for CASRGAAGNTIYF.

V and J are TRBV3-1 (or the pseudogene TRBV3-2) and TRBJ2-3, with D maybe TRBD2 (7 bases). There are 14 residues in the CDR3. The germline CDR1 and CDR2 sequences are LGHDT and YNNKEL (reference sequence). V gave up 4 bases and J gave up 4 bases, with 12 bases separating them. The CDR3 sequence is CASSPGGGSDTQYF. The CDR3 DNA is TGTGCCAGCAGCCCCGGCGGGGGCTCAGATACGCAGTATTTT.

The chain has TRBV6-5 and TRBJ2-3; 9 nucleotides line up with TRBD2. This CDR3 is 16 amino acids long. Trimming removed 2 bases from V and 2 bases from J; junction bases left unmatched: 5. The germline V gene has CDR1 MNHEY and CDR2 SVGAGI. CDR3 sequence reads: CASSYGAGGVTDTQYF. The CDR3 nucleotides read TGTGCCAGCAGTTACGGGGCGGGAGGGGTCACAGATACGCAGTATTTT.

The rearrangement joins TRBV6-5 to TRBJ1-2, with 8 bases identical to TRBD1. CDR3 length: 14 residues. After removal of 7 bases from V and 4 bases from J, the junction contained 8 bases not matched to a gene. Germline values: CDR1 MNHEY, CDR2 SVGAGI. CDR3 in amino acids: CASTPGQASYGYTF. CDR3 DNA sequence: TGTGCCAGCACCCCGGGACAGGCCTCCTATGGCTACACCTTC.

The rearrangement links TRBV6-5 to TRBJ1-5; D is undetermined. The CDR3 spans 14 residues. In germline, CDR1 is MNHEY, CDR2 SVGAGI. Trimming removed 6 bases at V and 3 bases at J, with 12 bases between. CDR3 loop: CASSSGQHNQPQHF. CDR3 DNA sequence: TGTGCCAGCAGCTCGGGTCAGCACAATCAGCCCCAGCATTTT.

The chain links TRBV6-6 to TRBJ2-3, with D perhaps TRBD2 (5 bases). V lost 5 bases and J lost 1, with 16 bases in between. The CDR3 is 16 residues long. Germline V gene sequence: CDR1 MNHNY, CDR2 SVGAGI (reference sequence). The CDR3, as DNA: TGTGCCAGCAGTCCACCTCGGGGAGCCGGCACAGATACGCAGTATTTT. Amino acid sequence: CASSPPRGAGTDTQYF.

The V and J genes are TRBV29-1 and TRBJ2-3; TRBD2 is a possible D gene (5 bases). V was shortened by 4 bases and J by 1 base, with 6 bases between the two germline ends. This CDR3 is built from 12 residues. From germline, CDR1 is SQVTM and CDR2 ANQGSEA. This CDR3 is CSVVRGTDTQYF. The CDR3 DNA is TGCAGCGTTGTGCGGGGCACAGATACGCAGTATTTT.

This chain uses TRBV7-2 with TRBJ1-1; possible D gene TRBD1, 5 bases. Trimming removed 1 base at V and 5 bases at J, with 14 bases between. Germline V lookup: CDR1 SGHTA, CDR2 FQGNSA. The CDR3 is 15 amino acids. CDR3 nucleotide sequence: TGTGCCAGCAGCTTAGTCGGGCAGGGAGGAACTGAAGCTTTCTTT. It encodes CASSLVGQGGTEAFF.

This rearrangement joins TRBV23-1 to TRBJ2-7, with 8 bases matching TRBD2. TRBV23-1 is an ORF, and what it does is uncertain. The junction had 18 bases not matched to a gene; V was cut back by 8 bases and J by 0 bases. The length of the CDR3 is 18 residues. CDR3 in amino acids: CASSKGGLEPTLSYEQYF. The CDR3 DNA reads TGCGCCAGCTCAAAGGGGGGACTAGAGCCCACCCTCTCCTACGAGCAGTACTTC.

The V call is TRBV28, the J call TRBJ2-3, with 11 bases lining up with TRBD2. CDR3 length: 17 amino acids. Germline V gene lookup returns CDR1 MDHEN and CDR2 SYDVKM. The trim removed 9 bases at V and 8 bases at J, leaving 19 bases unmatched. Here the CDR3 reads CASTPGGLAARIGTQYF. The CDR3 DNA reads TGTGCCAGTACCCCCGGGGGACTAGCGGCACGAATAGGTACGCAGTATTTT.

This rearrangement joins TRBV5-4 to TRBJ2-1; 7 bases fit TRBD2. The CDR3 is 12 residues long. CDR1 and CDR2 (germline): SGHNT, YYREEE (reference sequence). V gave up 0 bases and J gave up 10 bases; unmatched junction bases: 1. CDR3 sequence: CASSLASGEQFF. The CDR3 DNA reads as TGTGCCAGCAGCTTGGCTAGCGGCGAGCAGTTCTTC.

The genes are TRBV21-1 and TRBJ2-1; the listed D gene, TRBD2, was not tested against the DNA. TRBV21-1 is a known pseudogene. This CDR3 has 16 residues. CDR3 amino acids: CATRGGEPPLYNEQFF. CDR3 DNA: TGTGCCACCAGGGGCGGGGAGCCCCCCCTCTACAATGAGCAGTTCTTC.

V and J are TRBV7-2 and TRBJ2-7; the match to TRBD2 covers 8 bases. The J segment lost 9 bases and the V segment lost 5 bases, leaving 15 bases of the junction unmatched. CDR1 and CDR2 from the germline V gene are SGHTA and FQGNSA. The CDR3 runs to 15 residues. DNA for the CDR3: TGTGCCAGCAGCCCCCCGGGTAGCGGGGCCTTACGGCAGTACTTC. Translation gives CASSPPGSGALRQYF.

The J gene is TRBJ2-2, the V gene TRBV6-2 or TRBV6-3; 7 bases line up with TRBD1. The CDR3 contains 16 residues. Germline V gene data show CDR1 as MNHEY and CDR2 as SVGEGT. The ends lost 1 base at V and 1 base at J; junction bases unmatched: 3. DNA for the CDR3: TGTGCCAGCAGTTACTTAGGGACAGAGAACACCGGGGAGCTGTTTTTT. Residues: CASSYLGTENTGELFF.

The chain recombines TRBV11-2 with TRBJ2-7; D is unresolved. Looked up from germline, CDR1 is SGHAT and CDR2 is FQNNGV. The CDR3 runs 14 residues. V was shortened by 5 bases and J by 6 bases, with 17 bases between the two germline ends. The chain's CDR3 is CASSPKPVSSEQYF. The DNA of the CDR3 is TGTGCCAGCAGCCCCAAGCCCGTATCTTCCGAGCAGTACTTC.

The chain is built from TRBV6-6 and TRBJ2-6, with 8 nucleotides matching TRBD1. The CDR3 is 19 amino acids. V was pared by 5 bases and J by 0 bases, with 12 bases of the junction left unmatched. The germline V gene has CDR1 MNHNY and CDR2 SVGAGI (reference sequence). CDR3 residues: CASSPGGGTGLSGANVLTF. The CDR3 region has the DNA TGTGCCAGCAGTCCGGGTGGTGGGACAGGACTCTCTGGGGCCAACGTCCTGACTTTC.